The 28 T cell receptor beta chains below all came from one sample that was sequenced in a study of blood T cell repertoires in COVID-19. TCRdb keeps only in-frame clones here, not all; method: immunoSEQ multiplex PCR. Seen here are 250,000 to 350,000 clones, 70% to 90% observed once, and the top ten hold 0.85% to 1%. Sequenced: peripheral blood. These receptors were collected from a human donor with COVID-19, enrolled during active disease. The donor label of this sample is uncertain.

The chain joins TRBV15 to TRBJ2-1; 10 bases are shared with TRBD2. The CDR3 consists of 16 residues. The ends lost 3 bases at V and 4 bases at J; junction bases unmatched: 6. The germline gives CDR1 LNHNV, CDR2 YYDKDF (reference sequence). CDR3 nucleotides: TGTGCCACCAGCAGGGATCTAGCGGGAGAATACAATGAGCAGTTCTTC. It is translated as CATSRDLAGEYNEQFF. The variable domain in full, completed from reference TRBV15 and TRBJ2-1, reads DAMVIQNPRYQVTQFGKPVTLSCSQTLNHNVMYWYQQKSSQAPKLLFHYYDKDFNNEADTPDNFQSRRPNTSFCFLDIRSPGLGDTAMYLCATSRDLAGEYNEQFFGPGTRLTVL.

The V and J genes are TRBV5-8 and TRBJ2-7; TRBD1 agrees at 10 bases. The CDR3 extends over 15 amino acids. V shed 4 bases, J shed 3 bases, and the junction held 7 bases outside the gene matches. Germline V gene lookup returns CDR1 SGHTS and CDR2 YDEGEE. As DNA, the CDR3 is TGTGCCAGCAGCGCAGGACAGGGGGAGCACTACGAGCAGTACTTC. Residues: CASSAGQGEHYEQYF.

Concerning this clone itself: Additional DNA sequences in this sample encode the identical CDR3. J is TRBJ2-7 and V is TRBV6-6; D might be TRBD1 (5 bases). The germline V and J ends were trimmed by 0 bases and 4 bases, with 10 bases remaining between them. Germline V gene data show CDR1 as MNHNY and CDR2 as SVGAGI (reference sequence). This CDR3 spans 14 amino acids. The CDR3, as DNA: TGTGCCAGCAGTTACTCGAGTGGGGCTTACGAGCAGTACTTC. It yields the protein CASSYSSGAYEQYF.

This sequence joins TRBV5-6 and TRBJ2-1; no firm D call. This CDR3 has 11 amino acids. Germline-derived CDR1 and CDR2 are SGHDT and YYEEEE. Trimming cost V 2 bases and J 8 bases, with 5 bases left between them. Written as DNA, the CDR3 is TGTGCCAGCAGCTTCTCCGATGAGCAGTTCTTC. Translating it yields CASSFSDEQFF. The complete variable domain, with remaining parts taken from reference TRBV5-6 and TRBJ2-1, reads DAGVTQSPTHLIKTRGQQVTLRCSPKSGHDTVSWYQQALGQGPQFIFQYYEEEERQRGNFPDRFSGHQFPNYSSELNVNALLLGDSALYLCASSFSDEQFFGPGTRLTVL.

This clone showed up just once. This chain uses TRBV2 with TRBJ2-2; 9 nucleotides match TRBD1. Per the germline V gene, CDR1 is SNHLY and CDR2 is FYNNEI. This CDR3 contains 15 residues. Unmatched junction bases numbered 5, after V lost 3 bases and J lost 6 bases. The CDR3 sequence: CASSEGTGLPGELFF. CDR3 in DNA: TGTGCCAGCAGTGAGGGGACAGGGTTACCCGGGGAGCTGTTTTTT.

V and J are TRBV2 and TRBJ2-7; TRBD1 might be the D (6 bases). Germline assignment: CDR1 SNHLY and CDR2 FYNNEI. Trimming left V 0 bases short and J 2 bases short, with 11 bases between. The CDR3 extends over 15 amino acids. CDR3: CASSEARTGTYEQYF. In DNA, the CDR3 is TGTGCCAGCAGTGAAGCGCGAACAGGGACCTACGAGCAGTACTTC.

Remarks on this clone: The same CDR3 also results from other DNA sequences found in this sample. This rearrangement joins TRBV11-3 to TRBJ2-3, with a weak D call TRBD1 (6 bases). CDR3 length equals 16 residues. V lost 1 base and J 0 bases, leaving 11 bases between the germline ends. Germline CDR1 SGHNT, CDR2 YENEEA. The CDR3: CASSLGRGQSTDTQYF. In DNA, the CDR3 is TGTGCCAGCAGCTTAGGGAGAGGACAGAGCACAGATACGCAGTATTTT.

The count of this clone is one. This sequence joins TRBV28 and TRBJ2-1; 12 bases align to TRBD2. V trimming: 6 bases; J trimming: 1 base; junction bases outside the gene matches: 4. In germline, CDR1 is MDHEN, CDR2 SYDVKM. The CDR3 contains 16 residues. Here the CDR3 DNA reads TGTGCCAGCAGCCTCGGACTAGCGGGATCCTACAATGAGCAGTTCTTC. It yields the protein CASSLGLAGSYNEQFF.

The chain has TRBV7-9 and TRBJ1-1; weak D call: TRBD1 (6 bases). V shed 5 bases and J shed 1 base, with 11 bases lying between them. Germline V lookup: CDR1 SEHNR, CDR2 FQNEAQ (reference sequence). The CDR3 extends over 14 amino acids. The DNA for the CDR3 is TGTGCCAGCAGCCCATGGGGACAGAACACTGAAGCTTTCTTT. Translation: CASSPWGQNTEAFF.

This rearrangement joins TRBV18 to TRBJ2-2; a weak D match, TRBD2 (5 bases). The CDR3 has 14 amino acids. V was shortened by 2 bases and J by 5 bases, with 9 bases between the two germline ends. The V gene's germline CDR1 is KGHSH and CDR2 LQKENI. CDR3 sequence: CASSPNRETGELFF. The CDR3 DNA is TGTGCCAGCTCACCAAATCGGGAAACCGGGGAGCTGTTTTTT.

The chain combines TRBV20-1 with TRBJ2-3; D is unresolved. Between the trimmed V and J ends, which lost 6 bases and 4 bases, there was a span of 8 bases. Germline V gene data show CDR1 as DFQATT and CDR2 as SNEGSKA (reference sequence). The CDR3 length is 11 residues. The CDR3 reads CSAQVSDTQYF. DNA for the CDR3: TGCAGTGCGCAGGTTTCAGATACGCAGTATTTT.

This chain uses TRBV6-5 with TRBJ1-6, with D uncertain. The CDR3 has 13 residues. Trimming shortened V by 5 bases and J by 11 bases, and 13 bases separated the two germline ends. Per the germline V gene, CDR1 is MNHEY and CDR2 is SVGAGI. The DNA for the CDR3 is TGTGCCAGCAGTCTCCGCGGGCTTACACCCCTCCACTTT. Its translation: CASSLRGLTPLHF.

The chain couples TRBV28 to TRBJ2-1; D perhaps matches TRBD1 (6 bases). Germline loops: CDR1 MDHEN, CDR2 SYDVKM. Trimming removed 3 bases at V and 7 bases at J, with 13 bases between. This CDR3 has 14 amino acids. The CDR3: CASSFKVRGNEQFF. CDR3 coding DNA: TGTGCCAGCAGTTTTAAGGTGAGGGGGAATGAGCAGTTCTTC.

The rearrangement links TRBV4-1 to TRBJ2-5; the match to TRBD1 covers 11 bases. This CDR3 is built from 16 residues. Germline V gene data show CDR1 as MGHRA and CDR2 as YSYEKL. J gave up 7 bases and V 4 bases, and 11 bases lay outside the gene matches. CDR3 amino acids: CASSPRGQGGSGTQYF. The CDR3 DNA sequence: TGCGCCAGCAGCCCCCGGGGACAGGGGGGTAGCGGGACCCAGTACTTC.

CDR3 DNA: TGTGCCAGCTCCCTAGACAGTGTAAATGAAAAACTGTTTTTT. Amino acid sequence: CASSLDSVNEKLFF. The chain recombines TRBV25-1 with TRBJ1-4; possible D gene TRBD1, 5 bases. CDR1 and CDR2 (germline): MGHDK, SYGVNS. V lost 8 bases to trimming and J lost 5 bases, with 15 bases between them. The CDR3 has 14 residues.

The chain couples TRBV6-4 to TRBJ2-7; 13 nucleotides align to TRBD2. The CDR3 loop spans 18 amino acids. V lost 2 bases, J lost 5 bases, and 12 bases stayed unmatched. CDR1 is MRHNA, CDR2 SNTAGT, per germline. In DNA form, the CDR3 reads TGTGCCAGCAGTGACCCAGGGACTAGCGGGAAAGTCCCCCACGAGCAGTACTTC. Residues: CASSDPGTSGKVPHEQYF.

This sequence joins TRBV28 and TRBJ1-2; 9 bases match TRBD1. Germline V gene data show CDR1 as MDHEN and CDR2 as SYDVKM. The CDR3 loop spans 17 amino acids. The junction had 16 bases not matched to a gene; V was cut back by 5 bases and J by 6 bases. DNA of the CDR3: TGTGCCAGCAGTCCCGGGACAGGGATTCCAGGTAGTAATGGCTACACCTTC. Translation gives CASSPGTGIPGSNGYTF.

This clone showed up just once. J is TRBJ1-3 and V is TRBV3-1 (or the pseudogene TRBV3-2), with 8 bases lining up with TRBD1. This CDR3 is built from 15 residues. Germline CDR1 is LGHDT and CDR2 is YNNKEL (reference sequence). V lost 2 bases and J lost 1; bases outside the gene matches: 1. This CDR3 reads CASSQRTGSGNTIYF. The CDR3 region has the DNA TGTGCCAGCAGCCAACGGACAGGGTCTGGAAACACCATATATTTT.

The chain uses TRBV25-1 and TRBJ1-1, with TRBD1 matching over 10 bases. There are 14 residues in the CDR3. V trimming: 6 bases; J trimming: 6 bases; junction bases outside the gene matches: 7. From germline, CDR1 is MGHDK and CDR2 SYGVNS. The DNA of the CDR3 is TGTGCCAGCAGCCCCTGGACAGGGGGATCTGAAGCTTTCTTT. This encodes CASSPWTGGSEAFF.

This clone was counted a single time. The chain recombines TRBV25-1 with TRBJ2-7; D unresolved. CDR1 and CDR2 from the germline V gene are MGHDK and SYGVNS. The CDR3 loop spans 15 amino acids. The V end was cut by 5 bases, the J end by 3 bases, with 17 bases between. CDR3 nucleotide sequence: TGTGCCAGCAGTTCGTCCGCGGATATAAACTACGAGCAGTACTTC. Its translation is CASSSSADINYEQYF.

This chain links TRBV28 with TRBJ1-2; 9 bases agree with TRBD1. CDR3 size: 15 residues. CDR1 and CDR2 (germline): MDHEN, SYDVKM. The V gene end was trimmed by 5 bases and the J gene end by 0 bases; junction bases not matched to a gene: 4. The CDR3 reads CASSRDREANYGYTF. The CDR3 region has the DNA TGTGCCAGCAGTCGGGACAGGGAAGCTAACTATGGCTACACCTTC.

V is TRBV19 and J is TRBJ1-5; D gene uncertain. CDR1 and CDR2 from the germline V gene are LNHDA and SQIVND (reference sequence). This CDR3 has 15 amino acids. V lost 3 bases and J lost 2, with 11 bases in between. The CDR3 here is CASSILVEGNQPQHF. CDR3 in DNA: TGTGCCAGTAGTATTCTAGTGGAGGGCAATCAGCCCCAGCATTTT.

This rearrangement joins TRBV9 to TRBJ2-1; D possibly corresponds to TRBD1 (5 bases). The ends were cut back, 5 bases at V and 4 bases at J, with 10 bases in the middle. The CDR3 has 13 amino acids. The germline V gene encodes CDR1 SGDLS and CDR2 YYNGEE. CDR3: CASSEAGYNEQFF. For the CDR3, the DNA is TGTGCCAGCAGTGAGGCAGGGTACAATGAGCAGTTCTTC.

CDR3 bases: TGTGCCAGCAGCCGAGTTACAGGGGCTGGGGCCAACGTCCTGACTTTC. Translating gives CASSRVTGAGANVLTF. The chain joins TRBV5-4 to TRBJ2-6; 7 bases map to TRBD1. The CDR3 is 16 amino acids. Looked up from germline, CDR1 is SGHNT and CDR2 is YYREEE (reference sequence). J lost 2 bases, V lost 4 bases, and 6 bases had no gene match.

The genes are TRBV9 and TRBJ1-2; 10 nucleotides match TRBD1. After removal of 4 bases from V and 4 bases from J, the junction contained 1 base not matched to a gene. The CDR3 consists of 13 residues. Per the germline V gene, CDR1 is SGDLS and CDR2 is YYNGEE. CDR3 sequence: CASSWTGGYGYTF. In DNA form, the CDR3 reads TGTGCCAGCAGCTGGACAGGGGGCTATGGCTACACCTTC.

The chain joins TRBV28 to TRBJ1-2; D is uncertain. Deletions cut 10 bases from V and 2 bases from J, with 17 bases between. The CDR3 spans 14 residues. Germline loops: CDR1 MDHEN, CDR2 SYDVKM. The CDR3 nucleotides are TGTGCCACTACCCGGGGAGGGATGAACTATGGCTACACCTTC. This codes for CATTRGGMNYGYTF.

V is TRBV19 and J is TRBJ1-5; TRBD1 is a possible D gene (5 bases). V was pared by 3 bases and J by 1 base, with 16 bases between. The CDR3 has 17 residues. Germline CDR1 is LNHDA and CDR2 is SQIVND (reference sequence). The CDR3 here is CASSIGPGVGSNQPQHF. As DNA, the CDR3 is TGTGCCAGTAGTATCGGGCCGGGGGTAGGGAGCAATCAGCCCCAGCATTTT.

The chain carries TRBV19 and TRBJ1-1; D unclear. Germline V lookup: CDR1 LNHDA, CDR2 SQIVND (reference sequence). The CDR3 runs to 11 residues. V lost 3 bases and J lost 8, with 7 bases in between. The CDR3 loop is CASSIQREAFF. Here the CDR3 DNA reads TGTGCCAGTAGTATCCAGAGGGAAGCTTTCTTT.